The 21 T cell receptor beta chains reported below all come from one sample, sequenced in a study of Ad26.COV2.S vaccination and SARS-CoV-2 variants (dated by TCRdb to the early 2020s). This sample's treatment or condition label indicates: 15 to 20 received Ad26.COV2.S at low or high dose, single or two shots; 5 received placebo; per-sample allocation not given. For vaccine and placebo recipients, the sequenced repertoires came from samples collected on day 63 after the first injection. Library preparation employed the immunoSEQ multiplex PCR assay. TCRdb stores this immuneACCESS table with in-frame sequences only. Part of the clones is absent; in the studies checked, under half of the shortfall reflects unresolved V genes, and no reason is known for the rest. The table for this sample lists approximately 420,000 clones; around 87% of them were counted only once. 3.6% of the sample is in the top ten clones.

The sequencing used peripheral blood, collected in a trial of Ad26.COV2.S vaccine versus placebo. The receptors were gathered from a person aged 18-60 years who received the Ad26.COV2.S COVID-19 vaccine or a placebo.

The V gene is TRBV7-6, the J gene TRBJ2-7; D call uncertain. This CDR3 has 14 residues. Trimming pared 5 bases from V and 2 bases from J, leaving 13 bases between. Per the germline V gene, CDR1 is SGHVS and CDR2 is FNYEAQ. CDR3 loop: CASSASTGTYEQYF. The CDR3 DNA follows: TGTGCCAGCAGCGCTTCCACTGGAACCTACGAGCAGTACTTC.

The J gene is TRBJ2-3, the V gene TRBV30; TRBD1 might be the D (6 bases). Germline V gene sequence: CDR1 GTSNPN, CDR2 SVGIG (reference sequence). V was trimmed by 3 bases and J by 0 bases, leaving 10 bases between them. This CDR3 is 14 amino acids long. The CDR3 DNA reads TGTGCCTGGAGCCCGGACAGAAGCACAGATACGCAGTATTTT. It translates to CAWSPDRSTDTQYF.

This clone was detected once. In DNA form, the CDR3 reads TGTGCCAGCAGCCCTTTCACAGGATACTCCTACGAGCAGTACTTC. Translation: CASSPFTGYSYEQYF. The chain has TRBV7-9 and TRBJ2-7, with a tentative D call TRBD1 (5 bases). Germline loops: CDR1 SEHNR, CDR2 FQNEAQ (reference sequence). With 5 bases removed from V and 0 bases from J, the gap between germline ends came to 14 bases. This CDR3 spans 15 amino acids.

The V gene is TRBV9, the J gene TRBJ2-2; D assignment may be TRBD1 or TRBD2 (5 bases each). The CDR3 has 17 residues. V was trimmed by 3 bases and J by 4 bases, leaving 19 bases between them. Germline CDR1 is SGDLS and CDR2 is YYNGEE. The CDR3 region has the DNA TGTGCCAGCAGCGCCATACTAGGGCAGGGCGGCACCGGGGAGCTGTTTTTT. Translation gives CASSAILGQGGTGELFF.

The chain couples TRBV4-3 to TRBJ1-3; a weak D match, TRBD1 (5 bases). The germline V gene encodes CDR1 LGHNA and CDR2 YSLEER. CDR3 length: 17 amino acids. Between the trimmed V and J ends, which lost 0 bases and 4 bases, there was a span of 16 bases. CDR3 loop: CASSQDRVTWGGNTIYF. DNA of the CDR3: TGCGCCAGCAGCCAAGATCGGGTGACTTGGGGGGGAAACACCATATATTTT.

V and J are TRBV7-2 and TRBJ1-4; D is unresolved. Germline V gene sequence: CDR1 SGHTA, CDR2 FQGNSA. The CDR3 length is 13 residues. V lost 6 bases and J lost 3, with 8 bases in between. CDR3 protein: CASRREPNEKLFF. CDR3 DNA sequence: TGTGCCAGCAGAAGGGAACCTAATGAAAAACTGTTTTTT.

The V gene is TRBV11-3, the J gene TRBJ1-3; D is undetermined. V lost 5 bases and J 0 bases, leaving 11 bases between the germline ends. The CDR3 spans 15 residues. Germline CDR1 reads SGHNT; CDR2 reads YENEEA. The CDR3 nucleotides are TGTGCCAGCAGCCCCAGCGGAGACTCTGGAAACACCATATATTTT. This translates into CASSPSGDSGNTIYF.

This clone was detected only a few times. CDR3 loop: CAALFGAPNYGYTF. CDR3 nucleotides: TGTGCGGCCCTGTTTGGGGCCCCTAACTATGGCTACACCTTC. This chain joins TRBV28 and TRBJ1-2; a weak D match, TRBD1 (5 bases). The CDR3 covers 14 residues. Per the germline V gene, CDR1 is MDHEN and CDR2 is SYDVKM.

The CDR3 sequence: CASSLAGRGSSGNTIYF. CDR3 DNA: TGTGCCAGCAGCTTAGCTGGCAGGGGGAGCTCTGGAAACACCATATATTTT. The rearrangement joins TRBV7-9 to TRBJ1-3; 7 nucleotides match TRBD1. This CDR3 region has 17 residues. Germline trimming cut 0 bases from V and 0 bases from J; bases unmatched to any gene: 5. Germline loops: CDR1 SEHNR, CDR2 FQNEAQ (reference sequence).

The chain links TRBV27 to TRBJ1-1, with unresolved D. CDR3 length: 12 amino acids. The germline V and J ends were trimmed by 9 bases and 2 bases, with 10 bases remaining between them. Germline V gives CDR1 MNHEY, CDR2 SMNVEV (reference sequence). DNA for the CDR3: TGTGCCAGTCGACGAGCAAACACTGAAGCTTTCTTT. It is translated as CASRRANTEAFF.

This sequence joins TRBV4-1 and TRBJ2-1; D is unclear. Germline V gene data show CDR1 as MGHRA and CDR2 as YSYEKL. There are 15 residues in the CDR3. Trimming stripped 1 base from V and 0 bases from J, with 7 bases between. The CDR3 loop reads CASSQVDGSYNEQFF. The CDR3 region has the DNA TGCGCCAGCAGCCAAGTAGACGGCTCCTACAATGAGCAGTTCTTC.

This chain joins TRBV6-2 or TRBV6-3 and TRBJ1-2, with D uncertain. The CDR3 is 13 residues long. Germline CDR1 reads MNHEY; CDR2 reads SVGEGT. V gave up 5 bases and J gave up 2 bases, with 9 bases separating them. The CDR3 protein is CASSHNRNYGYTF. The DNA for the CDR3 is TGTGCCAGCAGTCACAATCGAAACTATGGCTACACCTTC.

The J gene is TRBJ2-1, the V gene TRBV14; TRBD2 agrees at 10 bases. Germline assignment: CDR1 SGHDN and CDR2 FVKESK. V was clipped by 10 bases and J by 2 bases; unmatched bases: 8. This CDR3 contains 15 residues. Here the CDR3 DNA reads TGTGCCACCAGAGATAGCGGGGGGACCTACAATGAGCAGTTCTTC. It is translated as CATRDSGGTYNEQFF. Full variable domain (missing parts from reference TRBV14 and TRBJ2-1): EAGVTQFPSHSVIEKGQTVTLRCDPISGHDNLYWYRRVMGKEIKFLLHFVKESKQDESGMPNNRFLAERTGGTYSTLKVQPAELEDSGVYFCATRDSGGTYNEQFFGPGTRLTVL.

V and J are TRBV14 and TRBJ1-1; D ambiguous. The V end was cut by 4 bases, the J end by 3 bases, with 6 bases between. Germline assignment: CDR1 SGHDN and CDR2 FVKESK. This CDR3 has 12 residues. This chain's CDR3 is CASSLPDTEAFF. CDR3 nucleotide sequence: TGTGCCAGCAGCCTCCCGGACACTGAAGCTTTCTTT. Full variable domain (remainder filled in from reference TRBV14 and TRBJ1-1): EAGVTQFPSHSVIEKGQTVTLRCDPISGHDNLYWYRRVMGKEIKFLLHFVKESKQDESGMPNNRFLAERTGGTYSTLKVQPAELEDSGVYFCASSLPDTEAFFGQGTRLTVV.

This clone showed up just once. V usage is TRBV6-1 and J usage is TRBJ2-1, with D perhaps matching TRBD2 (6 bases). Trimming pared 4 bases from V and 0 bases from J, leaving 16 bases between. This CDR3 has 17 residues. Germline lookup yields CDR1 MNHNS and CDR2 SASEGT. CDR3 DNA sequence: TGTGCCAGCAGTGCCGCCCGGGACGGGAGCTCCTACAATGAGCAGTTCTTC. This codes for CASSAARDGSSYNEQFF.

This chain joins TRBV28 and TRBJ2-7; the D is unclear. Per germline, CDR1 MDHEN and CDR2 SYDVKM. The CDR3 covers 12 residues. V was clipped by 7 bases and J by 0 bases, with 7 bases between them. CDR3 residues: CASTFLSYEQYF. CDR3 bases: TGTGCCAGCACCTTTCTCTCCTACGAGCAGTACTTC.

This clone appeared once. The genes are TRBV18 and TRBJ2-7, with D possibly TRBD1 on 6 matching bases. There are 16 residues in the CDR3. The germline V gene encodes CDR1 KGHSH and CDR2 LQKENI. Trimming removed 6 bases from V and 0 bases from J, with 18 bases in between. Written as DNA, the CDR3 is TGTGCCAGCTCCCTTACTCGACAGGTGAGCTCCTACGAGCAGTACTTC. This sequence encodes CASSLTRQVSSYEQYF.

The chain couples TRBV28 to TRBJ1-2; unclear D gene. There are 11 residues in the CDR3. Germline V gives CDR1 MDHEN, CDR2 SYDVKM. Trimming stripped 5 bases from V and 6 bases from J, with 7 bases between. The CDR3: CASSRNDGYTF. CDR3 in DNA: TGTGCCAGCAGTCGAAATGATGGCTACACCTTC.

The CDR3 here is CASSLRIRYEQYF. Here the CDR3 DNA reads TGTGCCAGCAGCTTAAGAATCCGATACGAGCAGTACTTC. V usage is TRBV7-2 and J usage is TRBJ2-7; D remains unclear. The ends were cut back, 2 bases at V and 4 bases at J, with 9 bases in the middle. This CDR3 spans 13 amino acids. Germline V lookup: CDR1 SGHTA, CDR2 FQGNSA.

The V call is TRBV7-2, the J call TRBJ2-1; 8 bases match TRBD2. The V gene end was trimmed by 0 bases and the J gene end by 8 bases; junction bases not matched to a gene: 6. Germline assignment: CDR1 SGHTA and CDR2 FQGNSA. The CDR3 spans 15 residues. CDR3 protein: CASSLAGGATHEQFF. The CDR3 DNA follows: TGTGCCAGCAGCTTAGCCGGGGGGGCCACTCATGAGCAGTTCTTC.

The chain carries TRBV19 and TRBJ2-7; 14 bases are shared with TRBD2. The CDR3 sequence is 18 residues long. The V segment lost 5 bases and the J segment 1 base; nucleotides outside the gene matches: 10. Germline V gene data show CDR1 as LNHDA and CDR2 as SQIVND (reference sequence). This chain's CDR3 is CASSVSGLAGGHSYEQYF. DNA for the CDR3: TGTGCCAGTAGTGTTTCAGGACTAGCGGGGGGCCATTCCTACGAGCAGTACTTC. Full variable domain (rest looked up from reference TRBV19 and TRBJ2-7): DGGITQSPKYLFRKEGQNVTLSCEQNLNHDAMYWYRQDPGQGLRLIYYSQIVNDFQKGDIAEGYSVSREKKESFPLTVTSAQKNPTAFYLCASSVSGLAGGHSYEQYFGPGTRLTVT.